These 11 T cell receptor beta chains share one sample of origin, sequenced in a study of regulatory T cells in long-lasting Graves disease. The authors built TCR beta libraries using iRepertoire HTBI primers and Arm-PCR of CDR3 regions. TCRdb independently ran MiXCR on the multiplex PCR reads; one entry per CDR3 protein. The table includes roughly 300,000 distinct CDR3 sequences, around 23% detected once. Time point of the sample: persistent/refractory GD, antithyroid drugs over 5 years with positive TRAb. The TCR library was made from RNA extracted from PBMCs. The material was peripheral blood mononuclear cells (PBMCs), obtained when the disease was refractory, from a patient treated with antithyroid drugs. Receptor source: a female donor with Graves disease.

This chain uses TRBV4-2 with TRBJ2-5; D is unclear. In germline, CDR1 is LGHNA, CDR2 YNFKEQ. V dropped 0 bases and J dropped 5 bases, with 13 bases sitting between them. CDR3 length: 15 residues. CDR3 nucleotide sequence: TGTGCCAGCAGCCAAGAGGGATCCGTAGGGGAGACCCAGTACTTC. Encoded protein: CASSQEGSVGETQYF.

This chain joins TRBV10-3 and TRBJ1-3; perhaps TRBD1 as D (5 bases). V was clipped by 8 bases and J by 4 bases, with 9 bases between them. The CDR3 has 12 amino acids. Germline V gives CDR1 ENHRY, CDR2 SYGVKD. The CDR3 DNA sequence: TGTGCCATCGGGGGGTCCGGAAACACCATATATTTT. Translating gives CAIGGSGNTIYF.

Note on this clonotype: This clone may be a read error of a much larger clone one base away. V usage is TRBV7-2 and J usage is TRBJ2-7, with D uncertain. V shed 0 bases and J shed 4 bases, with 16 bases lying between them. The CDR3 consists of 16 residues. Per germline, CDR1 SGHTA and CDR2 FQGNSA. The CDR3 sequence: CASSLAAFHLTYEQYF. CDR3 nucleotides: TGTGCCAGCAGCTTAGCAGCGTTCCACCTAACTTACGAGCAGTACTTC.

Only one count was recorded for this clonotype. V usage is TRBV3-1 and J usage is TRBJ2-2; D is unresolved. Germline V gene data show CDR1 as LGHDT and CDR2 as YNNKEL (reference sequence). The CDR3 spans 17 residues. Between the trimmed V and J ends, which lost 1 base and 1 base, there was a span of 13 bases. CDR3 nucleotides: TGTGCCAGCAGCCAAGGTCGCTTTGGAAAGAACACCGGGGAGCTGTTTTTT. As protein: CASSQGRFGKNTGELFF.

V and J are TRBV20-1 and TRBJ2-7; 11 positions agree with TRBD2. Losses at the gene ends were 6 bases for V and 5 bases for J; bases not matched to a gene: 21. Germline V gene sequence: CDR1 DFQATT, CDR2 SNEGSKA (reference sequence). There are 18 residues in the CDR3. The CDR3 spells CSAPPPALLAGGPDEQYF. The DNA for the CDR3 is TGCAGTGCCCCCCCTCCGGCTTTGTTAGCGGGAGGGCCCGACGAGCAGTACTTC.

V is TRBV30 and J is TRBJ2-7, with D perhaps TRBD2 (6 bases). The CDR3 is 14 residues long. Germline values: CDR1 GTSNPN, CDR2 SVGIG (reference sequence). The V end was cut by 2 bases, the J end by 5 bases, with 16 bases between. The CDR3 region is CAWSLTSTLDEQYF. CDR3 DNA sequence: TGTGCCTGGAGTCTGACTAGTACCCTGGACGAGCAGTACTTC.

This clonotype has a handful of counts. The chain couples TRBV6-2 or TRBV6-3 to TRBJ2-7; perhaps TRBD2 as D (6 bases). This CDR3 has 12 residues. Germline V gene sequence: CDR1 MNHEY, CDR2 SVGEGT. Trimming stripped 6 bases from V and 2 bases from J, with 8 bases between. In nucleotides, the CDR3 is TGTGCCAGCAGGGACTACCCCTACGAGCAGTACTTC. The encoded protein is CASRDYPYEQYF.

This clonotype came up many times. The chain carries TRBV10-3 and TRBJ1-2; perhaps TRBD1 as D (6 bases). The V end was cut by 3 bases, the J end by 4 bases, with 9 bases between. The CDR3 is 13 amino acids. The germline gives CDR1 ENHRY, CDR2 SYGVKD. The CDR3 loop is CAISDRGPYGYTF. DNA for the CDR3: TGTGCCATCAGTGACAGGGGACCCTATGGCTACACCTTC.

This clonotype has ten or more counts. The genes are TRBV20-1 and TRBJ2-5, with TRBD2 matching over 11 bases. The germline CDR1 and CDR2 sequences are DFQATT and SNEGSKA (reference sequence). This CDR3 contains 14 residues. The V gene end was trimmed by 5 bases and the J gene end by 4 bases; junction bases not matched to a gene: 6. In nucleotides, the CDR3 is TGCAGTGCTGTTAGCGGGAGGGCCGGAGAGACCCAGTACTTC. Protein sequence: CSAVSGRAGETQYF.

The genes are TRBV4-1 and TRBJ1-1; the D gene is possibly TRBD1 (6 bases). V shed 7 bases and J shed 4 bases, with 13 bases lying between them. The CDR3 totals 13 residues. Germline V gene sequence: CDR1 MGHRA, CDR2 YSYEKL. The CDR3 region is CASMGQGFTEAFF. DNA for the CDR3: TGCGCCAGCATGGGTCAGGGGTTCACTGAAGCTTTCTTT.

Ten or more counts support this clonotype. The chain carries TRBV28 and TRBJ2-7; 11 bases fit TRBD1. The germline V gene encodes CDR1 MDHEN and CDR2 SYDVKM. The CDR3 spans 13 residues. V lost 11 bases, J lost 7 bases, and 10 bases stayed unmatched. The CDR3 DNA reads TGTGCCGTAGGTGGACAGGGGGCGCGGGAGCAGTACTTC. The encoded protein is CAVGGQGAREQYF.